Each of the 8 T cell receptor beta chains below was sequenced from the same sample in a study of blood T cell repertoires in COVID-19. Sequencing used immunoSEQ multiplex PCR; TCRdb keeps in-frame clones, though not all of them. The sample includes over 90,000 clones, about 85% of them seen just once. Sequencing used peripheral blood. The receptors shown here come from a woman aged 45-59 years with COVID-19, enrolled during active disease.

The chain employs TRBV9 and TRBJ2-5, with 9 bases matching TRBD2. The V and J ends lost 2 bases and 1 base, in that order; junction bases with no gene match: 6. Germline-derived CDR1 and CDR2 are SGDLS and YYNGEE. The CDR3 is made up of 16 amino acids. As DNA, the CDR3 is TGTGCCAGCAGCGTCGCGGGGGGGCCTGGCCAAGAGACCCAGTACTTC. Protein product: CASSVAGGPGQETQYF. Combining the CDR3 with reference TRBV9 and TRBJ2-5 gives the whole variable domain DSGVTQTPKHLITATGQRVTLRCSPRSGDLSVYWYQQSLDQGLQFLIQYYNGEERAKGNILERFSAQQFPDLHSELNLSSLELGDSALYFCASSVAGGPGQETQYFGPGTRLLVL.

The V and J genes are TRBV18 and TRBJ2-2; 7 bases line up with TRBD1. V shed 1 base, J shed 0 bases, and the junction held 2 bases outside the gene matches. The germline V gene has CDR1 KGHSH and CDR2 LQKENI. CDR3 length: 16 amino acids. The CDR3 protein is CASSPQDRSNTGELFF. CDR3 DNA sequence: TGTGCCAGCTCACCACAGGACAGGTCGAACACCGGGGAGCTGTTTTTT. Filled out from reference TRBV18 and TRBJ2-2, the complete variable domain reads NAGVMQNPRHLVRRRGQEARLRCSPMKGHSHVYWYRQLPEEGLKFMVYLQKENIIDESGMPKERFSAEFPKEGPSILRIQQVVRGDSAAYFCASSPQDRSNTGELFFGEGSRLTVL.

This chain connects TRBV19 to TRBJ2-6; D gene ambiguous. The CDR3 consists of 15 residues. Germline lookup yields CDR1 LNHDA and CDR2 SQIVND (reference sequence). V was shortened by 3 bases and J by 0 bases, with 6 bases between the two germline ends. CDR3 protein: CASSISLSGANVLTF. CDR3 DNA sequence: TGTGCCAGTAGTATCTCCCTCTCTGGGGCCAACGTCCTGACTTTC.

The V call is TRBV27, the J call TRBJ2-7; 10 bases are shared with TRBD1. This CDR3 has 15 amino acids. Germline CDR1 MNHEY, CDR2 SMNVEV (reference sequence). With V trimmed by 2 bases and J by 3 bases, 4 bases remained unmatched. Here the CDR3 reads CASSLVGTGVYEQYF. The CDR3 bases are TGTGCCAGCAGTTTAGTAGGGACAGGGGTCTACGAGCAGTACTTC.

The chain's CDR3 is CASSYRQGAGTGELFF. In DNA form, the CDR3 reads TGTGCCAGCAGTTACCGCCAGGGGGCTGGCACCGGGGAGCTGTTTTTT. The chain is built from TRBV6-6 and TRBJ2-2, with TRBD1 matching 8 bases. Germline V gene lookup returns CDR1 MNHNY and CDR2 SVGAGI (reference sequence). J gave up 4 bases and V 2 bases, and 6 bases lay outside the gene matches. This CDR3 comprises 16 residues.

The genes are TRBV11-1 and TRBJ2-5; D possibly corresponds to TRBD1 (6 bases). The CDR3 contains 13 residues. Germline CDR1 is SGHAT and CDR2 is FQDESV (reference sequence). Trimming removed 6 bases at V and 5 bases at J, with 13 bases between. In DNA form, the CDR3 reads TGTGCCAGCAGTACACAGGGTGCGGAGACCCAGTACTTC. Protein: CASSTQGAETQYF.

The V and J genes are TRBV30 and TRBJ2-3; D gene uncertain. The CDR3 has 11 residues. V lost 1 base and J lost 4, with 3 bases in between. From germline, CDR1 is GTSNPN and CDR2 SVGIG (reference sequence). In DNA form, the CDR3 reads TGTGCCTGGAGTGCTGCAGATACGCAGTATTTT. Translating it yields CAWSAADTQYF. The whole variable domain, remainder taken from reference TRBV30 and TRBJ2-3, is SQTIHQWPATLVQPVGSPLSLECTVEGTSNPNLYWYRQAAGRGLQLLFYSVGIGQISSEVPQNLSASRPQDRQFILSSKKLLLSDSGFYLCAWSAADTQYFGPGTRLTVL.

The gene calls are TRBV10-3 and TRBJ1-2; maybe TRBD1 (6 bases). This CDR3 is 14 amino acids long. Germline-derived CDR1 and CDR2 are ENHRY and SYGVKD. Trimming removed 2 bases at V and 4 bases at J, with 11 bases between. This chain's CDR3 is CAISEETGPYGYTF. The CDR3 coding sequence is TGTGCCATCAGTGAGGAGACAGGTCCCTATGGCTACACCTTC.